The clone carrying this T cell receptor (beta chain) was picked up a small number of times. The antigen is undetermined. Primers included in the PCR were 60 Vbeta and 13 Jbeta primers. Sequenced by immunoSEQ multiplex PCR; TCRdb stores in-frame clones only, minus some. Of more than 95,000 clones in the sample, 60% to 85% were seen once. This entry is derived from a study of cytomegalovirus exposure and HLA in healthy donors. Overall study: There were a few hundred genotyped donors. Of these, about 86% fell in the genetic ancestry cluster associated with self-reported Caucasian donors.

Study-level points and caveats: In vitro, three CMV-associated chains proved specific for CMV antigens. The only immune exposure information that was available was CMV serostatus. Some TCR beta chains (roughly 160 of them) were listed as cytomegalovirus-associated.

V was shortened by 5 bases and J by 5 bases, with 10 bases between the two germline ends. CDR1 and CDR2 from the germline V gene are LNHDA and SQIVND (reference sequence). The CDR3 has 13 amino acids. The V and J genes are TRBV19 and TRBJ1-3; D is unresolved. Sequencing input: PBMCs. This TCR was recovered from a male donor in good health and CMV-seronegative. The chain's CDR3 is CASSLNQRNTIYF. The CDR3 DNA reads as TGTGCCAGTAGTTTAAACCAGAGAAACACCATATATTTT.